A selection of T cell receptor beta chains follows, all from one sample in a study of blood T cell repertoires in COVID-19. Using immunoSEQ multiplex PCR, the repertoire was profiled, and TCRdb retains in-frame clones only, with some absent. This table has around 220,000 clones, just over 85% appearing once. Input material: peripheral blood. These receptors were taken from a man between 18 and 29 years old with active or convalescent COVID-19. Both conserved end residues are trimmed from each CDR3. The order of the fields is J gene, V gene, CDR3 protein.

>TRBJ1-1|TRBV27
ASRTRPQGTVVGTEAF
>TRBJ1-5|TRBV25-1
ASSGGTPNQPQH
>TRBJ2-3|TRBV7-3
ASSLSAGGTDTQY
>TRBJ1-2|TRBV4-2
ASSQDRQVYGYT
>TRBJ1-1|TRBV7-2
ASSLTAGNTEAF
>TRBJ2-7|TRBV6-6
ASSLQGQGEQY
>TRBJ2-1|TRBV11-2
ASSFLELAGAGEQF
>TRBJ2-2|TRBV3-1/TRBV3-2
ASSQLNTGAGELF
>TRBJ1-2|TRBV6-1
ASSATISTGHLYGYT
>TRBJ2-1|TRBV29-1
SARRLVNEQF
>TRBJ2-5|TRBV11-1
ASSLGQGAETQY
>TRBJ1-5|TRBV9
ASSVEHSNQPQH
>TRBJ2-7|TRBV6-6
ASSQLQGSYEQY
>TRBJ1-5|TRBV19
ASRTGTANYQPQH
>TRBJ1-1|TRBV15
ATSYGTGGRNTEAF
>TRBJ2-1|TRBV5-1
ASVPGLARYNEQF
>TRBJ1-6|TRBV30
AWSSVRGHSPLH
>TRBJ2-7|TRBV28
ASSLLLGGSSYEQY
>TRBJ2-1|TRBV5-1
ASSPGVPGLERNEQF
>TRBJ1-5|TRBV3-1/TRBV3-2
ASSHSSNQPQH
>TRBJ1-2|TRBV5-5
ASSRDLALYGYT
>TRBJ2-5|TRBV9
ASSETSGGETQY
>TRBJ2-7|TRBV6-5
ASKSGGAGEQY
>TRBJ2-7|TRBV2
ASSATPGLAGERGSSYEQY
>TRBJ2-3|TRBV30
AWSWAGGTDTQY
>TRBJ2-1|TRBV10-3
AISESRQGYNEQF
>TRBJ2-3|TRBV6-2/TRBV6-3
ASSYLRQGSDPRTQY
>TRBJ2-1|TRBV2
ASSAGQGNEQF
>TRBJ2-3|TRBV6-4
ASSLEKGADTQY
>TRBJ1-4|TRBV5-6
ASSLGGEKLF
>TRBJ2-7|TRBV9
ASSDGTEKPYEQY
>TRBJ2-7|TRBV12-3/TRBV12-4
ASREGQGYEQY
>TRBJ2-7|TRBV19
ASRGLSGIGSYEQY
>TRBJ2-2|TRBV9
ASSATGNTGELF
>TRBJ1-1|TRBV15
ATSRVSGQGNTEAF
>TRBJ2-3|TRBV5-6
ASSLGFGGREDTQY
>TRBJ2-7|TRBV6-5
ASSYVTGGLGEQY
>TRBJ2-1|TRBV19
ASIDQGYNEQF
>TRBJ2-2|TRBV4-1
ASHTSGSSETGELF
>TRBJ1-2|TRBV27
ASSNFLGAKGYT
>TRBJ1-4|TRBV19
ASSLGGTGEEKLF
>TRBJ2-2|TRBV5-1
ASSGGVHTGELF
>TRBJ2-3|TRBV3-1/TRBV3-2
ASSQDLTGEHTQY
>TRBJ1-5|TRBV6-5
ASNPTGGSNQPQH
>TRBJ2-3|TRBV20-1
SASYRARTDTQY
>TRBJ1-1|TRBV7-9
ASRLRGNTEAF
>TRBJ2-7|TRBV20-1
SASETGGEYEQY